The 17 T cell receptor beta chains below were found in one sample sequenced in a study of T cells in localized non-small cell lung cancer. Generated by immunoSEQ multiplex PCR, the TCRdb table keeps only in-frame clones and is missing some. This sample has tens of thousands of clones, with over 85% found just once. The sample in question was peripheral blood, obtained before any cancer treatment. The receptors come from a man aged 40 to 69 with stage I squamous cell lung carcinoma.

This clone was seen a single time. The V gene is TRBV5-1, the J gene TRBJ2-2; a weak D match, TRBD2 (6 bases). The CDR3 is made up of 15 amino acids. Per germline, CDR1 SGHRS and CDR2 YFSETQ. V was cut by 1 base and J by 5 bases, with 12 bases left in between. Here the CDR3 reads CASSLKVGGTGELFF. In DNA form, the CDR3 reads TGCGCCAGCAGCTTGAAGGTGGGAGGAACCGGGGAGCTGTTTTTT.

The chain joins TRBV4-3 to TRBJ2-2, with 8 bases identical to TRBD2. The junction had 4 bases not matched to a gene; V was cut back by 5 bases and J by 2 bases. The CDR3 is 15 residues long. Per the germline V gene, CDR1 is LGHNA and CDR2 is YSLEER. The CDR3 coding sequence is TGCGCCAGCAGCTCCTTAGCGGGAAACACCGGGGAGCTGTTTTTT. Protein sequence: CASSSLAGNTGELFF.

The chain's CDR3 is CATQTGGLGNTIYF. CDR3 DNA sequence: TGCGCCACTCAGACAGGGGGCCTGGGAAACACCATATATTTT. The V gene is TRBV10-2, the J gene TRBJ1-3; TRBD1 agrees at 10 bases. CDR1 WSHSY and CDR2 SAAADI come from the germline V gene. The V and J ends lost 10 bases and 4 bases, in that order; junction bases with no gene match: 7. The CDR3 runs 14 residues.

This clone was observed a handful of times. The chain couples TRBV7-2 to TRBJ2-3; D unclear. Germline CDR1 reads SGHTA; CDR2 reads FQGNSA. The CDR3 has 11 amino acids. Trimming pared 0 bases from V and 5 bases from J, leaving 0 bases between. In DNA, the CDR3 is TGTGCCAGCAGCTTAGCAGATACGCAGTATTTT. It yields the protein CASSLADTQYF.

The chain links TRBV9 to TRBJ2-2; D gene uncertain. V was cut by 6 bases and J by 3 bases, with 12 bases left in between. The CDR3 is 14 amino acids. Germline lookup yields CDR1 SGDLS and CDR2 YYNGEE. This CDR3 reads CASTLGEDTGELFF. The CDR3 nucleotides read TGTGCCAGCACCCTAGGAGAGGACACCGGGGAGCTGTTTTTT.

The chain uses TRBV11-1 and TRBJ2-7; 7 nucleotides agree with TRBD1. V shed 1 base and J 6 bases; nucleotides not matched to a gene: 3. Germline values: CDR1 SGHAT, CDR2 FQDESV (reference sequence). CDR3 length: 13 amino acids. The chain's CDR3 is CASSLGTGAEQYF. The CDR3, as DNA: TGTGCCAGCAGCTTAGGGACAGGAGCCGAGCAGTACTTC.

This chain joins TRBV6-5 and TRBJ2-5; TRBD2 agrees at 8 bases. Germline assignment: CDR1 MNHEY and CDR2 SVGAGI. Trimming cost V 0 bases and J 1 base; bases outside gene matches: 4. CDR3 size: 16 residues. The CDR3 is CASSYSRAGGQETQYF. CDR3 bases: TGTGCCAGCAGTTACTCGAGGGCGGGGGGCCAAGAGACCCAGTACTTC.

This chain joins TRBV30 and TRBJ1-1; a possible D gene is TRBD1 (6 bases). The germline V gene has CDR1 GTSNPN and CDR2 SVGIG (reference sequence). This CDR3 is built from 12 residues. V was pared by 3 bases and J by 4 bases, with 9 bases between. Written as DNA, the CDR3 is TGTGCCTGGAGCGGAGGGGGCACTGAAGCTTTCTTT. This translates into CAWSGGGTEAFF.

V and J are TRBV30 and TRBJ1-4; 7 nucleotides line up with TRBD1. The CDR3 loop spans 14 amino acids. V lost 2 bases and J lost 3; bases outside the gene matches: 3. From germline, CDR1 is GTSNPN and CDR2 SVGIG (reference sequence). The chain's CDR3 is CAWSMGQSNEKLFF. The CDR3 DNA follows: TGTGCCTGGAGTATGGGACAGTCTAATGAAAAACTGTTTTTT.

V gene TRBV5-1 combines with J gene TRBJ2-3, with 16 bases lining up with TRBD2. V shed 4 bases and J 2 bases; nucleotides not matched to a gene: 10. The CDR3 runs 19 residues. Germline values: CDR1 SGHRS, CDR2 YFSETQ. Written as DNA, the CDR3 is TGCGCCAGCAGCAGGGGACTAGCGGGAGGGCCGGGATTCACAGATACGCAGTATTTT. Translation: CASSRGLAGGPGFTDTQYF.

V and J are TRBV6-5 and TRBJ1-1; tentatively, D is TRBD1 (6 bases). The V gene's germline CDR1 is MNHEY and CDR2 SVGAGI. With 6 bases removed from V and 1 base from J, the gap between germline ends came to 12 bases. The CDR3 is 14 amino acids. CDR3 in amino acids: CASRAGQTNTEAFF. In nucleotides, the CDR3 is TGTGCCAGCAGAGCCGGACAGACGAACACTGAAGCTTTCTTT.

The rearrangement joins TRBV2 to TRBJ1-1, with 10 positions matching TRBD1. The CDR3 extends over 14 amino acids. The V gene end was trimmed by 6 bases and the J gene end by 5 bases; junction bases not matched to a gene: 6. The germline V gene has CDR1 SNHLY and CDR2 FYNNEI. CDR3: CASRMDRGRTEAFF. In DNA, the CDR3 is TGTGCCAGCAGGATGGACAGGGGGAGGACTGAAGCTTTCTTT.

The rearrangement joins TRBV7-3 to TRBJ2-3, with D possibly TRBD2 on 6 matching bases. This CDR3 contains 15 residues. The V end lost 0 bases, the J end lost 0 bases, and 7 bases lay between the germline ends. Germline CDR1 and CDR2: SGHTA and FQGTGA. This CDR3 reads CASSLTGTSTDTQYF. The CDR3 coding sequence is TGTGCCAGCAGCTTAACCGGGACTAGCACAGATACGCAGTATTTT.

This clone was detected only once. This chain connects TRBV5-5 to TRBJ2-5, with no clear D. This CDR3 region has 16 residues. With 4 bases removed from V and 4 bases from J, the gap between germline ends came to 20 bases. The germline gives CDR1 SGHKS, CDR2 YYEKEE (reference sequence). CDR3 protein: CASSASRAPSTETQYF. DNA for the CDR3: TGTGCCAGCAGCGCGTCGAGAGCGCCGTCAACAGAGACCCAGTACTTC. The full variable domain, in which reference TRBV5-5 and TRBJ2-5 provide the parts outside the CDR3, is DAGVTQSPTHLIKTRGQQVTLRCSPISGHKSVSWYQQVLGQGPQFIFQYYEKEERGRGNFPDRFSARQFPNYSSELNVNALLLGDSALYLCASSASRAPSTETQYFGPGTRLLVL.

The chain employs TRBV7-8 and TRBJ2-7; 7 bases are shared with TRBD1. The CDR3 runs 16 residues. In germline, CDR1 is SGHVS, CDR2 FQNEAQ. Unmatched junction bases numbered 12, after V lost 7 bases and J lost 0 bases. The CDR3 coding sequence is TGTGCCAGCACCTTTTCGACGAAGGGGGCCTCCTACGAGCAGTACTTC. Residues: CASTFSTKGASYEQYF.

The chain joins TRBV7-2 to TRBJ1-3; 8 nucleotides line up with TRBD1. Germline CDR1 is SGHTA and CDR2 is FQGNSA. CDR3 length equals 15 residues. J was trimmed by 4 bases and V by 5 bases; bases with no gene match: 7. CDR3 in amino acids: CASSPGGADGNTIYF. The CDR3 nucleotides read TGTGCCAGCAGCCCAGGGGGCGCGGACGGAAACACCATATATTTT.

The chain links TRBV5-5 to TRBJ2-6; no reliable D call. V lost 0 bases, J lost 1 base, and 8 bases lay in between. Germline values: CDR1 SGHKS, CDR2 YYEKEE (reference sequence). The CDR3 consists of 16 residues. This chain's CDR3 is CASSLVVSSGANVLTF. As DNA, the CDR3 is TGTGCCAGCAGCTTGGTTGTGAGTTCTGGGGCCAACGTCCTGACTTTC.